In its sample, the clone carrying this TCR beta chain was seen many times. Its antigen is not identified. This record belongs to a study of Graves' ophthalmopathy and Graves' hyperthyroidism. Study findings and constraints: In blood appeared most of the expanded thyroid clonotypes whose frequency exceeded 0.001.

Deletions cut 8 bases from V and 8 bases from J, with 13 bases between. The CDR3 consists of 13 residues. The germline V gene encodes CDR1 MGHDK and CDR2 SYGVNS. Amplification targeted the TCR beta CDR3 regions, with RNA transcripts as the source material. An initial RT-PCR round employing HTBI primers preceded a second-round multiplex PCR. TCRdb reanalysed the multiplex PCR reads using MiXCR and keeps one entry per CDR3 protein. Of over a million distinct CDR3 sequences in the sample, roughly 35% were seen once. Newly diagnosed hyperthyroidism donors, aged 18 to 65, duration under 2 months. The diagnostic workup employed clinical symptoms, serum thyroxine, TRAb, thyroid ultrasound and orbital computed tomography.

Sequenced: peripheral blood or thyroid tissue (not recorded which). This receptor was taken from an adult man with Graves' hyperthyroidism. This rearrangement joins TRBV25-1 to TRBJ1-6; possibly TRBD1 for D (6 bases). The CDR3 DNA reads TGTGCCAGCCGGGGGCAGACCCATTCACCCCTCCACTTT. Protein: CASRGQTHSPLHF.